This T cell receptor beta chain is drawn from a study of CXCR3-negative and CXCR3-positive naive CD8 T cells. Points from the study as a whole: TRB CDR3s were more hydrophobic in CXCR3-positive than in CXCR3-negative naive cells.

CDR1 KGHSH and CDR2 LQKENI come from the germline V gene. The CDR3 loop spans 15 amino acids. 5' RACE that incorporated UMI labels was used to prepare the TRB cDNA libraries. TCRdb re-analyzed the 5' RACE reads; it lists each CDR3 protein once, without DNA. This listing includes approximately 96,000 distinct CDR3 sequences. As to this clonotype: Its antigen is unidentified.

This receptor was taken from a human donor in good health. Some clones in this sample may be carry-over from other donors' samples. Material for sequencing was naive CXCR3+ CD8+ T cells from blood. The subset denotes: CD45RO-CCR7+CD27+CD95- naive CD8+ T cells expressing CXCR3 (TNR3+). V and J are TRBV18 and TRBJ1-4; TCRdb proposes TRBD1, but this gene call is untestable without DNA. This chain's CDR3 is CASSHPTGMDENLFF.